Following are 15 T cell receptor beta chains from one sample sequenced in a study of patients and donors after allogeneic stem cell transplantation. A single record per CDR3 protein comes from TCRdb applying MiXCR to the RT-PCR reads. Of some 880,000 distinct CDR3 sequences listed, more than 15% are singletons. Sequencing was done on a sample of blood, either unsorted or a sorted T cell fraction (not recorded which). The receptors shown here come from a human donor who was either an allogeneic HSCT recipient or a stem cell or donor lymphocyte infusion donor (not recorded which). It is not recorded whose cells these are; they may come from a transplant donor.

This clonotype was counted only a few times. The rearrangement uses TRBV27 and TRBJ2-3; D not resolved. V dropped 0 bases and J dropped 1 base, with 5 bases sitting between them. Germline V lookup: CDR1 MNHEY, CDR2 SMNVEV (reference sequence). This CDR3 is 14 amino acids long. The CDR3 reads CASSLSPGTDTQYF. The CDR3 DNA reads as TGTGCCAGCAGTTTATCGCCAGGCACAGATACGCAGTATTTT.

V usage is TRBV6-1 and J usage is TRBJ1-3; no definite D call. The V and J ends lost 8 bases and 0 bases respectively, with 17 bases between them. CDR3 length equals 16 residues. The V gene's germline CDR1 is MNHNS and CDR2 SASEGT. CDR3 bases: TGTGCCAGCTCCCCTGCACAGCCATTCTCTGGAAACACCATATATTTT. Translation gives CASSPAQPFSGNTIYF.

A few counts support this clonotype. CDR3 sequence reads: CASSLGQGQQFF. The CDR3 DNA reads TGTGCCAGCAGCCTAGGACAGGGTCAGCAGTTCTTC. V is TRBV7-3 and J is TRBJ2-1, with 8 bases aligning to TRBD1. Germline CDR1 and CDR2: SGHTA and FQGTGA. The CDR3 is made up of 12 amino acids. V lost 5 bases, J lost 11 bases, and 5 bases stayed unmatched. Complete variable domain (other parts from reference TRBV7-3 and TRBJ2-1): GAGVSQTPSNKVTEKGKYVELRCDPISGHTALYWYRQSLGQGPEFLIYFQGTGAADDSGLPNDRFFAVRPEGSVSTLKIQRTERGDSAVYLCASSLGQGQQFFGPGTRLTVL.

This clonotype was detected only a few times. This chain uses TRBV15 with TRBJ2-7; 10 positions agree with TRBD2. V shed 3 bases, J shed 6 bases, and the junction held 8 bases outside the gene matches. This CDR3 contains 15 residues. From germline, CDR1 is LNHNV and CDR2 YYDKDF (reference sequence). The CDR3 nucleotides are TGTGCCACCAGCAGGGGAGCGGGGGGGCCGTCCGAGCAGTACTTC. As protein: CATSRGAGGPSEQYF.

The J gene is TRBJ2-7, the V gene TRBV29-1; 10 bases match TRBD1. Germline V gene lookup returns CDR1 SQVTM and CDR2 ANQGSEA. Trimming cost V 4 bases and J 3 bases; bases outside gene matches: 12. CDR3 length: 16 residues. CDR3 amino acids: CSVVRDRGSKCYEQYF. In nucleotides, the CDR3 is TGCAGCGTTGTCCGGGACAGGGGTAGCAAATGCTACGAGCAGTACTTC.

This chain joins TRBV27 and TRBJ2-7, with D possibly called TRBD1 or TRBD2 (5 bases each). Between the trimmed V and J ends, which lost 6 bases and 0 bases, there was a span of 12 bases. The CDR3 is 14 amino acids. From germline, CDR1 is MNHEY and CDR2 SMNVEV (reference sequence). The CDR3 sequence: CASRTGTVSYEQYF. DNA of the CDR3: TGTGCCAGCAGAACCGGGACGGTCTCCTACGAGCAGTACTTC.

In this sample, this clonotype turned up a few times. This sequence joins TRBV24-1 and TRBJ2-3; 9 nucleotides line up with TRBD2. This CDR3 has 16 amino acids. Germline values: CDR1 KGHDR, CDR2 SFDVKD. Trimming took 1 base from V and 4 from J; bases not matched to a gene: 5. CDR3 nucleotides: TGTGCCACCAGTGATTTCAGTAGCGGGAGTGCAGATACGCAGTATTTT. Its protein is CATSDFSSGSADTQYF.

V and J are TRBV9 and TRBJ2-1, with TRBD2 matching over 12 bases. The V and J ends lost 4 bases and 4 bases, in that order; junction bases with no gene match: 6. Germline CDR1 SGDLS, CDR2 YYNGEE. This CDR3 is built from 16 residues. CDR3 in amino acids: CASSMRLAGVYNEQFF. CDR3 sequence (DNA): TGTGCCAGCAGCATGAGACTAGCGGGAGTGTACAATGAGCAGTTCTTC.

This clonotype was picked up many times. The V and J genes are TRBV7-2 and TRBJ2-5; D is possibly TRBD1 (5 bases). The CDR3 runs to 13 residues. Germline V gives CDR1 SGHTA, CDR2 FQGNSA. Trimming shortened V by 1 base and J by 5 bases, and 8 bases separated the two germline ends. The CDR3, as DNA: TGTGCCAGCAGCTTAGAAAGGGGTGAGACCCAGTACTTC. Its protein product is CASSLERGETQYF.

This clonotype was counted many times. The chain employs TRBV29-1 and TRBJ2-1, with 9 bases matching TRBD2. The CDR3 length is 14 residues. V trimming: 6 bases; J trimming: 6 bases; junction bases outside the gene matches: 9. Germline CDR1 and CDR2: SQVTM and ANQGSEA. In nucleotides, the CDR3 is TGCAGCGTAAATGGACTAGCGAGGTTCAATGAGCAGTTCTTC. This encodes CSVNGLARFNEQFF.

This clonotype has just a few counts. The chain has TRBV5-1 and TRBJ2-7; weak D call: TRBD2 (5 bases). V was shortened by 3 bases and J by 0 bases, with 19 bases between the two germline ends. Germline loops: CDR1 SGHRS, CDR2 YFSETQ. This CDR3 has 17 amino acids. The CDR3 region has the DNA TGCGCCAGCAGCTCCCGTTTGGGGAGTTCCTCCTCCTACGAGCAGTACTTC. Amino acid sequence: CASSSRLGSSSSYEQYF.

This clonotype was detected only a few times. This sequence joins TRBV29-1 and TRBJ1-1; tentative D call: TRBD1 (5 bases). The V and J ends lost 4 bases and 1 base respectively, with 7 bases between them. CDR1 and CDR2 (germline): SQVTM, ANQGSEA. The CDR3 has 12 residues. CDR3 bases: TGCAGCGTTGGAGGGGCGAACACTGAAGCTTTCTTT. It translates to CSVGGANTEAFF.

This clonotype was found a few times. This chain joins TRBV12-3 or TRBV12-4 and TRBJ2-6, with a weak D call TRBD2 (7 bases). V lost 4 bases and J 2 bases, leaving 12 bases between the germline ends. The CDR3 spans 16 residues. This CDR3 reads CASSSGGGAGANVLTF. DNA for the CDR3: TGTGCCAGCAGTTCTGGAGGGGGGGCTGGGGCCAACGTCCTGACTTTC.

This clonotype was seen more than once but under ten times. This chain connects TRBV25-1 to TRBJ2-7, with D possibly TRBD1 on 5 matching bases. The V end lost 2 bases, the J end lost 2 bases, and 10 bases lay between the germline ends. This CDR3 spans 14 amino acids. Germline loops: CDR1 MGHDK, CDR2 SYGVNS. CDR3 coding DNA: TGTGCCAGCAGTGAACCAGGGCAGACCTACGAGCAGTACTTC. Amino acids: CASSEPGQTYEQYF.

This clonotype has more than one count but fewer than ten. This chain connects TRBV24-1 to TRBJ2-5, with 15 bases identical to TRBD2. The CDR3 spans 17 residues. Germline assignment: CDR1 KGHDR and CDR2 SFDVKD. Trimming at V came to 5 bases and at J to 5 bases, leaving 8 bases not matched to a gene. The CDR3 sequence: CATSAGLAGGPWETQYF. As DNA, the CDR3 is TGTGCCACCAGTGCTGGACTAGCGGGAGGGCCGTGGGAGACCCAGTACTTC.